The next 17 T cell receptor beta chains were all read from a single sample in a study of blood T cell repertoires in COVID-19. Sequencing used immunoSEQ multiplex PCR; TCRdb keeps in-frame clones, though not all of them. The sample carries roughly 500,000 clones, 80% to 90% recorded once. Source material: peripheral blood. These receptors were obtained from a man between 18 and 35 years old with COVID-19, enrolled during active disease.

The V and J genes are TRBV28 and TRBJ2-1, with TRBD2 matching 7 bases. Per germline, CDR1 MDHEN and CDR2 SYDVKM. Unmatched junction bases numbered 4, after V lost 2 bases and J lost 0 bases. The CDR3 has 16 amino acids. CDR3 protein: CASSLGGGSSYNEQFF. In DNA, the CDR3 is TGTGCCAGCAGTTTAGGCGGCGGGAGCTCCTACAATGAGCAGTTCTTC.

This chain uses TRBV7-9 with TRBJ2-5; D is perhaps TRBD1 (5 bases). The CDR3 is 17 amino acids. Between the trimmed V and J ends, which lost 1 base and 1 base, there was a span of 16 bases. Germline loops: CDR1 SEHNR, CDR2 FQNEAQ (reference sequence). CDR3 coding DNA: TGTGCCAGCAGCTTAGTTGGGGCTAGGTTATTCCAAGAGACCCAGTACTTC. Its protein product is CASSLVGARLFQETQYF.

The rearrangement links TRBV12-5 to TRBJ2-2, with 13 bases that match TRBD2. The CDR3 has 16 amino acids. The ends lost 9 bases at V and 7 bases at J; junction bases unmatched: 11. Germline values: CDR1 LGHNT, CDR2 FRNRAP. CDR3 sequence (DNA): TGTGCTAGCGAAAGCAGGACTAGCGGGAGTGTCGGGGAGCTGTTTTTT. This sequence encodes CASESRTSGSVGELFF.

Remarks on this clone: An end of the junction does not agree with germline; a read error may underlie this. The same CDR3 also results from other DNA sequences found in this sample. This chain uses TRBV5-4 with TRBJ2-7, with 7 bases matching TRBD2. CDR1 and CDR2 from the germline V gene are SGHNT and YYREEE (reference sequence). CDR3 length equals 14 residues. The DNA of the CDR3 is TGTGCCAGCAGTTTGGGCGGGAGCTCCTACGAGCAGTACTTC. It encodes CASSLGGSSYEQYF.

The chain is built from TRBV5-1 and TRBJ1-1; 7 bases fit TRBD1. Germline assignment: CDR1 SGHRS and CDR2 YFSETQ. The CDR3 consists of 17 residues. Trimming removed 4 bases from V and 1 base from J; junction bases left unmatched: 13. The CDR3 region is CASSVRIMTGTNTEAFF. The CDR3 DNA is TGCGCCAGCAGCGTCCGAATTATGACAGGGACGAACACTGAAGCTTTCTTT.

The chain uses TRBV18 and TRBJ2-7; TRBD2 aligns across 15 bases. After removal of 4 bases from V and 3 bases from J, the junction contained 13 bases not matched to a gene. Germline CDR1 reads KGHSH; CDR2 reads LQKENI. The CDR3 extends over 19 amino acids. CDR3 coding DNA: TGTGCCAGCTCACAGACCGCGGGACTAGCGGGAGGAGAATTCTACGAGCAGTACTTC. Amino acid sequence: CASSQTAGLAGGEFYEQYF.

The CDR3 coding sequence is TGTGCCAGCAGCTTAGATCTGCGGCTAGCGTCAAATCAAGAGACCCAGTACTTC. This codes for CASSLDLRLASNQETQYF. The chain uses TRBV11-3 and TRBJ2-5; D is perhaps TRBD2 (6 bases). The CDR3 consists of 18 residues. Trimming removed 0 bases from V and 2 bases from J, with 19 bases in between. The germline gives CDR1 SGHNT, CDR2 YENEEA.

V gene TRBV5-6 combines with J gene TRBJ1-2; 7 bases map to TRBD1. The V gene's germline CDR1 is SGHDT and CDR2 YYEEEE. CDR3 length equals 15 residues. The V segment lost 4 bases and the J segment 4 bases; nucleotides outside the gene matches: 10. This chain's CDR3 is CASSPRDSLFYGYTF. The CDR3 bases are TGTGCCAGCAGCCCAAGGGACAGCCTATTCTATGGCTACACCTTC.

The chain employs TRBV3-1 (or the pseudogene TRBV3-2) and TRBJ2-1, with 10 nucleotides matching TRBD2. CDR3 length: 14 amino acids. The V and J ends lost 4 bases and 7 bases, in that order; junction bases with no gene match: 4. Germline loops: CDR1 LGHDT, CDR2 YNNKEL (reference sequence). The CDR3 coding sequence is TGTGCCAGCAGCCCGGGACTAGCGCGGAATGAGCAGTTCTTC. It encodes CASSPGLARNEQFF.

This rearrangement joins TRBV7-9 to TRBJ2-1, with 7 bases that match TRBD1. Germline CDR1 reads SEHNR; CDR2 reads FQNEAQ (reference sequence). The CDR3 has 16 residues. After removal of 4 bases from V and 2 bases from J, the junction contained 8 bases not matched to a gene. CDR3: CASSYDNRGPYNEQFF. DNA for the CDR3: TGTGCCAGCAGCTATGATAACAGGGGTCCCTACAATGAGCAGTTCTTC. Drawing the rest from reference TRBV7-9 and TRBJ2-1, the complete variable domain is DTGVSQNPRHKITKRGQNVTFRCDPISEHNRLYWYRQTLGQGPEFLTYFQNEAQLEKSRLLSDRFSAERPKGSFSTLEIQRTEQGDSAMYLCASSYDNRGPYNEQFFGPGTRLTVL.

The gene calls are TRBV11-2 and TRBJ2-1, with a weak D call TRBD2 (6 bases). V was shortened by 4 bases and J by 2 bases, with 12 bases between the two germline ends. Germline V gene data show CDR1 as SGHAT and CDR2 as FQNNGV. The CDR3 contains 15 residues. CDR3 in amino acids: CASSSGLGPYNEQFF. For the CDR3, the DNA is TGTGCCAGCAGCTCGGGACTGGGGCCCTACAATGAGCAGTTCTTC.

This chain links TRBV5-1 with TRBJ1-5; a weak D match, TRBD1 (5 bases). The length of the CDR3 is 15 residues. Germline values: CDR1 SGHRS, CDR2 YFSETQ. V was trimmed by 0 bases and J by 5 bases, leaving 12 bases between them. CDR3 in DNA: TGCGCCAGCAGCTTGGCAGGGCGATCGGATCAGCCCCAGCATTTT. This translates into CASSLAGRSDQPQHF.

The V and J genes are TRBV4-1 and TRBJ2-7; 7 bases are shared with TRBD1. CDR3 length: 14 residues. Unmatched junction bases numbered 8, after V lost 4 bases and J lost 5 bases. Germline V CDR1 and CDR2: MGHRA, YSYEKL. Here the CDR3 reads CASSRMTGSDEQYF. The CDR3 bases are TGCGCCAGCAGCCGAATGACAGGGAGCGACGAGCAGTACTTC.

The chain is built from TRBV10-1 and TRBJ2-1; D remains ambiguous. The V end lost 5 bases, the J end lost 2 bases, and 13 bases lay between the germline ends. CDR1 is WNHNN and CDR2 is SYGVQD in the germline V gene (reference sequence). The CDR3 runs 15 residues. The DNA for the CDR3 is TGCGCCAGCAGTACCCTCGCTACCACCTACAATGAGCAGTTCTTC. It codes for CASSTLATTYNEQFF.

The chain is built from TRBV5-1 and TRBJ1-2, with 9 bases matching TRBD1. This CDR3 comprises 13 residues. The junction had 5 bases not matched to a gene; V was cut back by 5 bases and J by 6 bases. Germline V gene sequence: CDR1 SGHRS, CDR2 YFSETQ. CDR3: CASREQGADGYTF. The CDR3 nucleotides are TGCGCCAGCAGGGAACAGGGGGCGGATGGCTACACCTTC. Filled out from reference TRBV5-1 and TRBJ1-2, the complete variable domain reads KAGVTQTPRYLIKTRGQQVTLSCSPISGHRSVSWYQQTPGQGLQFLFEYFSETQRNKGNFPGRFSGRQFSNSRSEMNVSTLELGDSALYLCASREQGADGYTFGSGTRLTVV.

J is TRBJ1-1 and V is TRBV5-6; D gene unclear. CDR3 length: 12 amino acids. CDR1 is SGHDT and CDR2 is YYEEEE in the germline V gene. The V end was cut by 4 bases, the J end by 7 bases, with 11 bases between. The CDR3 nucleotides are TGTGCCAGCAGCCTAGGACTGTTTGAAGCTTTCTTT. This encodes CASSLGLFEAFF.

The V gene is TRBV20-1, the J gene TRBJ2-7; D gene ambiguous. Germline CDR1 DFQATT, CDR2 SNEGSKA (reference sequence). The V and J ends lost 5 bases and 5 bases respectively, with 10 bases between them. The CDR3 runs 11 residues. The CDR3 sequence is CSAWRRDEQYF. For the CDR3, the DNA is TGCAGTGCTTGGAGACGAGACGAGCAGTACTTC.